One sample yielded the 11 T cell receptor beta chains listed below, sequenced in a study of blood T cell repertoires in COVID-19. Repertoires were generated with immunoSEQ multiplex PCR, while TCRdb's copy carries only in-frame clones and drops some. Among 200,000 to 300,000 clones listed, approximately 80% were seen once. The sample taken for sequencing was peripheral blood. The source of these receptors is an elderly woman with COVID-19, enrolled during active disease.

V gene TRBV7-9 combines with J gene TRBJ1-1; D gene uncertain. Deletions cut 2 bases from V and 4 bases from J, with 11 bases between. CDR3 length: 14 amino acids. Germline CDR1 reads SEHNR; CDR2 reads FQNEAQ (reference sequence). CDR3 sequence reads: CASSLFAGGTEAFF. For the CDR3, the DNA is TGTGCCAGCAGCTTATTTGCGGGAGGCACTGAAGCTTTCTTT.

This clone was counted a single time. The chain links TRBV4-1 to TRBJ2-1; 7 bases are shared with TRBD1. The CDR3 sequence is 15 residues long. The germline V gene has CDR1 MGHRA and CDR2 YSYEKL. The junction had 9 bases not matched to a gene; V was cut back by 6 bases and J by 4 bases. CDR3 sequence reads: CASRPLGTAYNEQFF. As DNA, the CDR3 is TGCGCCAGCAGACCCCTGGGGACAGCGTACAATGAGCAGTTCTTC.

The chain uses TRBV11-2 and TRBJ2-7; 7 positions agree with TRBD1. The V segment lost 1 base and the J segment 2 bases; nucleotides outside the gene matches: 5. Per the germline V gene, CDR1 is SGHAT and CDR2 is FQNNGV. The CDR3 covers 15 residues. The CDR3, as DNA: TGTGCCAGCAGCTTAGCTCAACAGGGGCCCTACGAGCAGTACTTC. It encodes CASSLAQQGPYEQYF.

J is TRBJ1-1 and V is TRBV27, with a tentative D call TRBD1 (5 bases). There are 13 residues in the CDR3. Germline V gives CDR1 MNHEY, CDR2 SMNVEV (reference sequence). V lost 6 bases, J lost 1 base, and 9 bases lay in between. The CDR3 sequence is CASRGRGNTEAFF. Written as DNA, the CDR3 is TGTGCCAGCAGGGGGCGAGGGAACACTGAAGCTTTCTTT.

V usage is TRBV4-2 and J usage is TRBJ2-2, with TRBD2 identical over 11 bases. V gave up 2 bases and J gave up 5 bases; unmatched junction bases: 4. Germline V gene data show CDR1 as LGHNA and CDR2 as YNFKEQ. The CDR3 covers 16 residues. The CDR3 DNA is TGTGCCAGCAGCCAATACGGGACTAGCGGTACCGGGGAGCTGTTTTTT. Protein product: CASSQYGTSGTGELFF.

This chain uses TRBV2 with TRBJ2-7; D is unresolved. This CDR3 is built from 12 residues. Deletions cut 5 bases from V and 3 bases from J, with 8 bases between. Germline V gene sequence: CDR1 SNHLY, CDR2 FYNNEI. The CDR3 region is CASSLGVYEQYF. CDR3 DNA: TGTGCCAGCAGTCTCGGAGTCTACGAGCAGTACTTC.

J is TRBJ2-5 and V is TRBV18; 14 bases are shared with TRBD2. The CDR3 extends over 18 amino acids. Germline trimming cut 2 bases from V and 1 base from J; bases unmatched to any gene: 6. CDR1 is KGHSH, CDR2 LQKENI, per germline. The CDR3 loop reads CASSPSGLAGDSQETQYF. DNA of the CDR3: TGTGCCAGCTCACCATCGGGACTAGCGGGAGACTCCCAAGAGACCCAGTACTTC. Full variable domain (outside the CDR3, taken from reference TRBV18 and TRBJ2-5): NAGVMQNPRHLVRRRGQEARLRCSPMKGHSHVYWYRQLPEEGLKFMVYLQKENIIDESGMPKERFSAEFPKEGPSILRIQQVVRGDSAAYFCASSPSGLAGDSQETQYFGPGTRLLVL.

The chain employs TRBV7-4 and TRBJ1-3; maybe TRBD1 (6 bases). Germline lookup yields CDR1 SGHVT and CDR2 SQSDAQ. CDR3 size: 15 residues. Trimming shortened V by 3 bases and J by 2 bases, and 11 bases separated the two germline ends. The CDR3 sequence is CASSLHRDTGNTIYF. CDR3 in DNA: TGTGCCAGCAGCTTGCACAGGGATACTGGAAACACCATATATTTT.

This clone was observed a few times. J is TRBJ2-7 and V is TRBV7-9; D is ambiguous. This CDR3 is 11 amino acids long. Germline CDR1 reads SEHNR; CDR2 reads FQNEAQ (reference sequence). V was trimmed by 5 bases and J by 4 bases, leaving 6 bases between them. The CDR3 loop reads CASSTEYEQYF. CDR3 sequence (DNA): TGTGCCAGCAGCACGGAGTACGAGCAGTACTTC. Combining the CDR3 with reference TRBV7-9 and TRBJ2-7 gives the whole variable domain DTGVSQNPRHKITKRGQNVTFRCDPISEHNRLYWYRQTLGQGPEFLTYFQNEAQLEKSRLLSDRFSAERPKGSFSTLEIQRTEQGDSAMYLCASSTEYEQYFGPGTRLTVT.

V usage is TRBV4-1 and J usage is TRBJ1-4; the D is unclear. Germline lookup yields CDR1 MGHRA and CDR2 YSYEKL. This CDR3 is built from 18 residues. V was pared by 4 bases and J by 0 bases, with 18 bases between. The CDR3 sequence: CASSRGAGGTSTNEKLFF. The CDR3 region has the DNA TGCGCCAGCAGCCGGGGTGCAGGAGGCACTTCAACTAATGAAAAACTGTTTTTT.

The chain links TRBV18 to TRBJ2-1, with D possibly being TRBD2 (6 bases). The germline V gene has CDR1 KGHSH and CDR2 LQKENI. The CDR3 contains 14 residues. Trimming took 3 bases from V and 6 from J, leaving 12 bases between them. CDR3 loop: CASSPAREINEQFF. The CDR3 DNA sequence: TGTGCCAGCTCACCCGCCCGGGAGATCAATGAGCAGTTCTTC.